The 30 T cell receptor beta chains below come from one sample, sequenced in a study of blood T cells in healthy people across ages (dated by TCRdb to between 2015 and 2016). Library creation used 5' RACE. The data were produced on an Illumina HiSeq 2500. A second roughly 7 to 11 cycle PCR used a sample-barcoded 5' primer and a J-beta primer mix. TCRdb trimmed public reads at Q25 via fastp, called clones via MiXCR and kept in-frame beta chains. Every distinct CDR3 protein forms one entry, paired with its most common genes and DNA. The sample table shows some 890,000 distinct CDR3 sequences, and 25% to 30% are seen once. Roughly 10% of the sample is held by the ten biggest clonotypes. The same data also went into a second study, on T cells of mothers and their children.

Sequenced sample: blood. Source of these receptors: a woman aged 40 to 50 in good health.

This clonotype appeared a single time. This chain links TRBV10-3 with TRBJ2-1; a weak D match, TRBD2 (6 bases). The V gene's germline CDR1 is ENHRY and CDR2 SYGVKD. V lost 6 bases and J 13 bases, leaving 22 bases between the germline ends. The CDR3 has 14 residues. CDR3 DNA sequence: TGTGCCATCAGCCCTGGGGGGACGTGGGAGACCCAGTTCTTC. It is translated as CAISPGGTWETQFF.

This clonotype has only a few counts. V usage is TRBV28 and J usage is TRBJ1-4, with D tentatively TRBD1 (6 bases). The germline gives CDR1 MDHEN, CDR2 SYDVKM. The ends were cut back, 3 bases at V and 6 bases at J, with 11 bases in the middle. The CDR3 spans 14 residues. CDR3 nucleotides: TGTGCCAGCAGTTTCGGACAGCCCTATGAAAAACTGTTTTTT. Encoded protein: CASSFGQPYEKLFF.

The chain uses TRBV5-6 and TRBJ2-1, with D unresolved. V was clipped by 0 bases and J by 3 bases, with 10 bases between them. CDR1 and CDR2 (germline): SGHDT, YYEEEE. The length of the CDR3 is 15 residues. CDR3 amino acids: CASSLGRGLYNEQFF. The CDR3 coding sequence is TGTGCCAGCAGCTTGGGGCGCGGCCTCTACAATGAGCAGTTCTTC.

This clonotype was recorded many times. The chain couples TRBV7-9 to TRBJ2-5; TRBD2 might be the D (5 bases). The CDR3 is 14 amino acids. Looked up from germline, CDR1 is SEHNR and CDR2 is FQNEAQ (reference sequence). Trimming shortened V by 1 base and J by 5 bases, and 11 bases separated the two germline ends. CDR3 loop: CASSLVSGMETQYF. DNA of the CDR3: TGTGCCAGCAGCTTAGTATCCGGGATGGAGACCCAGTACTTC.

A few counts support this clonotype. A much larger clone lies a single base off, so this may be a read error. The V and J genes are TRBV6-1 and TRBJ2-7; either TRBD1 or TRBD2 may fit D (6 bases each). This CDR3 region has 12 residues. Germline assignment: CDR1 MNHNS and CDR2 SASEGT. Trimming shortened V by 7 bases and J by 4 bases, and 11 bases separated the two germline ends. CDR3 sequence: CASTQGGYEQYF. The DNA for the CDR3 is TGTGCCAGCACCCAAGGGGGGTACGAGCAGTACTTC.

The CDR3 DNA reads TGCAGCGTTGGGGGCTGGTTGTCCTACAATGAGCAGTTCTTC. It yields the protein CSVGGWLSYNEQFF. The rearrangement uses TRBV29-1 and TRBJ2-1; D is possibly TRBD1 (5 bases). Germline CDR1 SQVTM, CDR2 ANQGSEA. The CDR3 spans 14 residues. V lost 4 bases, J lost 1 base, and 11 bases lay in between.

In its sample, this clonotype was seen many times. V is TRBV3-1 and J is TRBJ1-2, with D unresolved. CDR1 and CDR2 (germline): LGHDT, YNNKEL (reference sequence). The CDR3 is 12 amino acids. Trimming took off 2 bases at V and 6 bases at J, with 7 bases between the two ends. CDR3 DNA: TGTGCCAGCAGCCAACGCCGGCATGGCTACACCTTC. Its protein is CASSQRRHGYTF. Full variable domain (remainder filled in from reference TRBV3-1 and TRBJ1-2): DTAVSQTPKYLVTQMGNDKSIKCEQNLGHDTMYWYKQDSKKFLKIMFSYNNKELIINETVPNRFSPKSPDKAHLNLHINSLELGDSAVYFCASSQRRHGYTFGSGTRLTVV.

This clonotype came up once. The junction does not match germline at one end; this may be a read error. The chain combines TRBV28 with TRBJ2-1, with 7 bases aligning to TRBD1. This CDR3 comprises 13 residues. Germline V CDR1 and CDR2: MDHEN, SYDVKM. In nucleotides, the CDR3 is TGTGCCAGCTTGTCACAGGGGTACAATAAGCAGTTCTTC. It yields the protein CASLSQGYNKQFF.

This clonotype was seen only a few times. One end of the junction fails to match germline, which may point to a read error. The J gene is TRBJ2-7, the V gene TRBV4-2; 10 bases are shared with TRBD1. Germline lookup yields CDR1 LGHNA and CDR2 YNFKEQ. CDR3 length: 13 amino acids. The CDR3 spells CAGSQGTGVEQYF. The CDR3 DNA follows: TGTGCCGGCAGCCAAGGGACAGGGGTCGAGCAGTACTTC.

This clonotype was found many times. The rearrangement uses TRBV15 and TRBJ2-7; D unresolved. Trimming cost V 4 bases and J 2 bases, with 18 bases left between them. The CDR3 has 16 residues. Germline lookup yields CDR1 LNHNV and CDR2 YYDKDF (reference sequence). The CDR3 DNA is TGTGCCACCAGCATCCAAATAGGGCGGCAAGCCTACGAGCAGTACTTC. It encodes CATSIQIGRQAYEQYF.

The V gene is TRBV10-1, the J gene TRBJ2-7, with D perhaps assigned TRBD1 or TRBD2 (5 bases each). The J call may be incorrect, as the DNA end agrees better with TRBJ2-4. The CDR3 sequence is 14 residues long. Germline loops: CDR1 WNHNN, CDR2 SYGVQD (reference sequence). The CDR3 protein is CASSENRWGNIQYF. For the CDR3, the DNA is TGCGCCAGCAGTGAGAACAGGTGGGGGAACATTCAGTACTTC.

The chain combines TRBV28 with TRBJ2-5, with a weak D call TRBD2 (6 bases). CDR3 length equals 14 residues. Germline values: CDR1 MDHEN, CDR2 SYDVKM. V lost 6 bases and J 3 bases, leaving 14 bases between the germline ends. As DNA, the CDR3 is TGTGCCAGCAGGGAGCCCGGGGGAGAAGAGACCCAGTACTTC. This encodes CASREPGGEETQYF.

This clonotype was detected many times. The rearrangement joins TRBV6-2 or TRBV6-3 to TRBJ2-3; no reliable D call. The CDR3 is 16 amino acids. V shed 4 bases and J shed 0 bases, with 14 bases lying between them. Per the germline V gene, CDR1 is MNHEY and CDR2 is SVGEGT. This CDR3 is CASSLRDPTSTDTQYF. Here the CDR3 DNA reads TGTGCCAGCAGTTTACGAGATCCCACTAGCACAGATACGCAGTATTTT.

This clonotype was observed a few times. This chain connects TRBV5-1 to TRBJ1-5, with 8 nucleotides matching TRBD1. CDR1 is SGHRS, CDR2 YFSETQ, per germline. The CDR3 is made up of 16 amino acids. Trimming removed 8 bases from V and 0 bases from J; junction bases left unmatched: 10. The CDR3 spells CASPTQGQVSNQPQHF. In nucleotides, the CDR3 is TGCGCCAGTCCCACACAGGGACAGGTTAGCAATCAGCCCCAGCATTTT.

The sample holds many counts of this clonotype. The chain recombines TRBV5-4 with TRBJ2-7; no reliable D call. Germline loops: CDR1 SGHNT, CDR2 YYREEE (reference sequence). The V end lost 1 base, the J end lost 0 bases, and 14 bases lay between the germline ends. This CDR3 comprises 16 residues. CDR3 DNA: TGTGCCAGCAGCTTGAGGAGTAGGACCCTCTCCTACGAGCAGTACTTC. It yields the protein CASSLRSRTLSYEQYF.

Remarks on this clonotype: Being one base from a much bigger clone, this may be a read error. CDR3 nucleotides: TGTGCCAGCCCCGGCAGCGGGGGTCGCAATGAGCAGTACTTC. This codes for CASPGSGGRNEQYF. The chain links TRBV2 to TRBJ2-1, with 8 bases lining up with TRBD2. The J call may be in error: the DNA end matches TRBJ2-7 better. The CDR3 covers 14 residues. Germline V gene sequence: CDR1 SNHLY, CDR2 FYNNEI.

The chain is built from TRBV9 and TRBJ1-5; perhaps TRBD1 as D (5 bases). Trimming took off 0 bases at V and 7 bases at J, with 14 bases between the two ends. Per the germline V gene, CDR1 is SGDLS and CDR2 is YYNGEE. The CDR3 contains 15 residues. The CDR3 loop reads CASSVDGDSRQPQHF. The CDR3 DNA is TGTGCCAGCAGCGTAGATGGAGACAGTAGACAGCCCCAGCATTTT.

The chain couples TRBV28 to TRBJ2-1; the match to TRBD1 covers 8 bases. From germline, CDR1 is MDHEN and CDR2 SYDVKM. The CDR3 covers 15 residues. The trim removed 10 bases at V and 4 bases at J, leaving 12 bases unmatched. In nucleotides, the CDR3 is TGTGCCAACTTTTCCGGGACAGGAACATACAATGAGCAGTTCTTC. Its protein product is CANFSGTGTYNEQFF.

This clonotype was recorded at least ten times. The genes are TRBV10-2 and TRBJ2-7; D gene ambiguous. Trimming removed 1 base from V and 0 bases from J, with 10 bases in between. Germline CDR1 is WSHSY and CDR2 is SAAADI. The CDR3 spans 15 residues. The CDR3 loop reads CASSEWSTSSYEQYF. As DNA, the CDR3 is TGCGCCAGCAGTGAGTGGTCTACCAGCTCCTACGAGCAGTACTTC.

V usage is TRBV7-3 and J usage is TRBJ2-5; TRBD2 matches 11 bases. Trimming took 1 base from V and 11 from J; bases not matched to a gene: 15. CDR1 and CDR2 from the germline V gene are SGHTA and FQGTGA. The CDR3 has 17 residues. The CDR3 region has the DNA TGTGCCAGCAGCTTAATGGGGACTAGCGGCACATACAATGAGCAGTACTTC. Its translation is CASSLMGTSGTYNEQYF. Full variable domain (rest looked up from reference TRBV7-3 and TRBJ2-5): GAGVSQTPSNKVTEKGKYVELRCDPISGHTALYWYRQSLGQGPEFLIYFQGTGAADDSGLPNDRFFAVRPEGSVSTLKIQRTERGDSAVYLCASSLMGTSGTYNEQYFGPGTRLLVL.

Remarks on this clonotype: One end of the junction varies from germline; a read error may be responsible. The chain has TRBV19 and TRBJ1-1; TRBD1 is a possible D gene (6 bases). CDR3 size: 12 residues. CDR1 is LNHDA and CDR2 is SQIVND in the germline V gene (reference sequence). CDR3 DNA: TGTGCCGGTAGTGAGCGGACAGCTGAAGCTTTCTTT. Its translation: CAGSERTAEAFF. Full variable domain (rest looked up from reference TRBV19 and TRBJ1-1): DGGITQSPKYLFRKEGQNVTLSCEQNLNHDAMYWYRQDPGQGLRLIYYSQIVNDFQKGDIAEGYSVSREKKESFPLTVTSAQKNPTAFYLCAGSERTAEAFFGQGTRLTVV.

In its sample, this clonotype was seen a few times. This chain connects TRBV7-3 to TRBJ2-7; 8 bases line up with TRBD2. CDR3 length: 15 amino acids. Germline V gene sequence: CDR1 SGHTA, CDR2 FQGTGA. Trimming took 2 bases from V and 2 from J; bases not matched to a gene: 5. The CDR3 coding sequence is TGTGCCAGCAGCTTACAGGCGGGGGGCCCCTACGAGCAGTACTTC. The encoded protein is CASSLQAGGPYEQYF.

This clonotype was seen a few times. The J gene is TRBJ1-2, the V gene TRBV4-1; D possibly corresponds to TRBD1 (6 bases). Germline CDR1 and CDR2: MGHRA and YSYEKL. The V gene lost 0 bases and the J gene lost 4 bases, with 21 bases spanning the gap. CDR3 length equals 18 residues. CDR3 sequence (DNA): TGCGCCAGCAGCCAAGAAGAGGCTAGAGGGACAATAGGCTATGGCTACACCTTC. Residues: CASSQEEARGTIGYGYTF.

The CDR3 bases are TGTGCCAGCAGCTTAGCGAGGACATCCAGGGGTCAGCCCCAGCATTTT. Encoded protein: CASSLARTSRGQPQHF. The chain is built from TRBV7-8 and TRBJ1-5; possible D gene TRBD1, 6 bases. In germline, CDR1 is SGHVS, CDR2 FQNEAQ. The CDR3 runs to 16 residues. Trimming took off 0 bases at V and 6 bases at J, with 15 bases between the two ends.

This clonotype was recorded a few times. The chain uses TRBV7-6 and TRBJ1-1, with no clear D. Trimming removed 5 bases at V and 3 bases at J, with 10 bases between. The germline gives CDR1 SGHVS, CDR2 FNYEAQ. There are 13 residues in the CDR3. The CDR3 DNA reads TGTGCCAGCAGCCCGATGATGCACACTGAAGCTTTCTTT. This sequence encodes CASSPMMHTEAFF.

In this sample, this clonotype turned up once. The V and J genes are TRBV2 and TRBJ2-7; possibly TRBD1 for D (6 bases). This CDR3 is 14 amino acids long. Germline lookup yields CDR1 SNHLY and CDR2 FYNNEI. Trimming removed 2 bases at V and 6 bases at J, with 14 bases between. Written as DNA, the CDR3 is TGTGCCAGCAGTGAAATGCAGGGGAAGACCGAGCAGTACTTC. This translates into CASSEMQGKTEQYF.

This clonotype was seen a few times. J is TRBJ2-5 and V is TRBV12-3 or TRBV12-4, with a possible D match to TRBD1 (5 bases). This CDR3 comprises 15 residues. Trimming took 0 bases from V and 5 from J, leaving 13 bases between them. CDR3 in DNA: TGTGCCAGCAGTTTAGCGATTACCAGGGCGGAGACCCAGTACTTC. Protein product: CASSLAITRAETQYF.

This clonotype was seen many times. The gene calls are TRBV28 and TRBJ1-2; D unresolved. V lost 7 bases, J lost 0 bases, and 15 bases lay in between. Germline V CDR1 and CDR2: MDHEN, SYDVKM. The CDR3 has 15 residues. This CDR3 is CASTLGTVSNYGYTF. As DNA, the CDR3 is TGTGCCAGCACCTTGGGAACAGTGTCTAACTATGGCTACACCTTC.

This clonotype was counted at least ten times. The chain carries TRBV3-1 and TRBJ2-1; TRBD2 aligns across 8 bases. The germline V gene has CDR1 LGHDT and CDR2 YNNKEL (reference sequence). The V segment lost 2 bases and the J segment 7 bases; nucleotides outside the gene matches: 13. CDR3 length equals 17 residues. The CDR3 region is CASSQRSGGEGRNEQFF. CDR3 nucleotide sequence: TGTGCCAGCAGCCAAAGGTCCGGGGGGGAGGGTAGGAATGAGCAGTTCTTC.

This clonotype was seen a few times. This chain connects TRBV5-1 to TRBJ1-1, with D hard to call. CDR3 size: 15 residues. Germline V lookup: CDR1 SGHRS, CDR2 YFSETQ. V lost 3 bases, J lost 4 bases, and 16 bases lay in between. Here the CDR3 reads CASSSINRGPTEAFF. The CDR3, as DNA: TGCGCCAGCAGCTCCATAAATAGAGGGCCCACTGAAGCTTTCTTT.